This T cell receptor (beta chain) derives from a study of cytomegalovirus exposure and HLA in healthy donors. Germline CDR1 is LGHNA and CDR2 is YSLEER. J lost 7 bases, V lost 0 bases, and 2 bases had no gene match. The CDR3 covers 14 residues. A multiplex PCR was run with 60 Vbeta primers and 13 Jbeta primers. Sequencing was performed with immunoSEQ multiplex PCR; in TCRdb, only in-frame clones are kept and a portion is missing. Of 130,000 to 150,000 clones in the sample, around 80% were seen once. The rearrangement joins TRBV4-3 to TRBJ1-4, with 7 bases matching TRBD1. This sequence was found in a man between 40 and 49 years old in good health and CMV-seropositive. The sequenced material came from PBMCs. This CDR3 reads CASSQDDRVEKLFF. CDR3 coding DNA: TGCGCCAGCAGCCAAGATGACAGGGTTGAAAAACTGTTTTTT.